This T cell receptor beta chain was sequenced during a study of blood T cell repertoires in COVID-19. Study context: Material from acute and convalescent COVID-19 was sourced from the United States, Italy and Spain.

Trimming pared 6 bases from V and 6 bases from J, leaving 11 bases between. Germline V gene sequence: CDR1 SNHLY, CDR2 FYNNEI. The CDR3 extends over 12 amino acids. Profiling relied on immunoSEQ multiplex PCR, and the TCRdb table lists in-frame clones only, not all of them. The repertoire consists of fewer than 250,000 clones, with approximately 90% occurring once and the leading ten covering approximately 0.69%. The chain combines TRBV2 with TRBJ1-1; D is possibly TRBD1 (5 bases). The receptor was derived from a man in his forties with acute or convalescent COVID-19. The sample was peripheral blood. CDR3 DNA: TGTGCCAGCAGGGGGGAGGGTCCTGAAGCTTTCTTT. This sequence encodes CASRGEGPEAFF. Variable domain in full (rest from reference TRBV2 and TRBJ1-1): EPEVTQTPSHQVTQMGQEVILRCVPISNHLYFYWYRQILGQKVEFLVSFYNNEISEKSEIFDDQFSVERPDGSNFTLKIRSTKLEDSAMYFCASRGEGPEAFFGQGTRLTVV.